These 4 T cell receptor beta chains were all obtained from the same sample, sequenced in a study of blood T cells in healthy people across ages. The use of a sample-barcoded 5' primer and a J-beta primer mix characterized a second PCR of about 6 to 11 cycles. TCRdb called the 5' RACE reads again in MiXCR, with one record for every CDR3 protein. The table lists roughly 1.7 million distinct CDR3 sequences, approximately 32% of them singletons. Material for sequencing was blood. These receptors were taken from a woman aged 30 to 39 in good health.

This clonotype was seen only once. The genes are TRBV10-3 and TRBJ2-5; 7 bases fit TRBD2. CDR3 length: 14 residues. Trimming removed 7 bases from V and 11 bases from J; junction bases left unmatched: 16. Germline lookup yields CDR1 ENHRY and CDR2 SYGVKD. The CDR3 sequence: CAINLGGGLAEQYF. For the CDR3, the DNA is TGTGCCATCAATCTGGGCGGGGGATTAGCGGAGCAGTACTTC.

Comment on this clonotype: A much larger clone sits a single nucleotide away, making a read error possible. The chain is built from TRBV29-1 and TRBJ2-1, with a weak D call TRBD2 (6 bases). Germline CDR1 is SQVTM and CDR2 is ANQGSEA. This CDR3 has 13 amino acids. V was trimmed by 5 bases and J by 6 bases, leaving 14 bases between them. The CDR3 DNA reads as TGCAGCGTTTCGGGACTCACCAGCAATGAGCAGTTCTTC. The encoded protein is CSVSGLTSNEQFF.

The CDR3 DNA is TGTGCCAGCAGCCCCTCGGCGGGAGGGGTCGGGGAGCTGTTTTTT. Residues: CASSPSAGGVGELFF. This rearrangement joins TRBV7-7 to TRBJ2-2, with TRBD2 identical over 9 bases. This CDR3 has 15 amino acids. V lost 5 bases, J lost 7 bases, and 8 bases stayed unmatched. The germline V gene encodes CDR1 SSHAT and CDR2 FNYEAQ (reference sequence).

This sequence joins TRBV5-1 and TRBJ1-2, with TRBD1 matching over 8 bases. Germline V gives CDR1 SGHRS, CDR2 YFSETQ. The CDR3 is 16 residues long. Losses at the gene ends were 2 bases for V and 1 base for J; bases not matched to a gene: 7. The CDR3 DNA sequence: TGCGCCAGCAGCTTCACGGGACAGGAGATTAACTATGGCTACACCTTC. Amino acids: CASSFTGQEINYGYTF.